This TCR beta chain was found in a study of tumor and adjacent non-tumor tissue in lung cancer. Looking at the study overall: There were 11 to 13 adenocarcinoma, a couple of squamous cell carcinoma and 1 small cell lung cancer cases. Study-wide findings and caveats: Normal lung showed higher cumulative top 100 clone frequency than tumor.

Three rounds of nested PCR, following a modified ARM-PCR protocol, produced the TCRbeta library. TCRdb reprocessed the multiplex PCR reads via MiXCR and lists one record per CDR3 protein. The sample carries about 76,000 distinct CDR3 sequences, around two thirds recorded once. Regarding this clonotype: Its antigen is undetermined. The junction differs from germline at one of its ends, possibly a read error.

CDR1 ENHRY and CDR2 SYGVKD come from the germline V gene. The CDR3 extends over 17 amino acids. RNA was extracted from bulk tissue without any cell sorting. Source material: lung tumor tissue. V and J are TRBV10-3 and TRBJ2-6; weak D call: TRBD1 (5 bases). This TCR derives from a woman in her 70s with non-small cell lung cancer. DNA for the CDR3: TGTGCCATCAATGGAGTCGATAAGGGCCCTGGGGCCGACGTCCTGACTTTT. Residues: CAINGVDKGPGADVLTF.